The 15 T cell receptor beta chains below all came from one sample that was sequenced in a study of control samples from healthy donors and cancer patients. The method was immunoSEQ multiplex PCR; TCRdb's version includes in-frame clones alone and lacks a portion of them. This table has around 130,000 clones, 85% to 90% appearing once. The material sequenced was PBMCs. These receptors all stem from a man aged 45-60 years with head and neck cancer.

The chain uses TRBV18 and TRBJ2-7; possible D gene TRBD2, 5 bases. CDR1 KGHSH and CDR2 LQKENI come from the germline V gene. The V end was cut by 4 bases, the J end by 0 bases, with 10 bases between. The CDR3 contains 14 residues. CDR3 sequence: CASSLDYSSYEQYF. CDR3 coding DNA: TGTGCCAGCTCACTCGACTATTCCTCCTACGAGCAGTACTTC.

The DNA for the CDR3 is TGTGCCAGCAGTTTATACCCCGGGTATAGCAATCAGCCCCAGCATTTT. Translated: CASSLYPGYSNQPQHF. V and J are TRBV28 and TRBJ1-5; D is ambiguous. The CDR3 consists of 16 residues. The ends were cut back, 1 base at V and 0 bases at J, with 10 bases in the middle. CDR1 is MDHEN and CDR2 is SYDVKM in the germline V gene.

V is TRBV6-5 and J is TRBJ2-1; D is perhaps TRBD1 (5 bases). Germline-derived CDR1 and CDR2 are MNHEY and SVGAGI. Trimming took off 6 bases at V and 10 bases at J, with 16 bases between the two ends. The CDR3 has 13 residues. The CDR3 here is CASRTLDWGEQFF. The CDR3 nucleotides read TGTGCCAGCAGAACACTCGACTGGGGCGAGCAGTTCTTC.

This chain joins TRBV19 and TRBJ1-5; 7 bases are a match to TRBD1. Germline trimming cut 4 bases from V and 4 bases from J; bases unmatched to any gene: 4. The germline gives CDR1 LNHDA, CDR2 SQIVND (reference sequence). This CDR3 region has 14 residues. In nucleotides, the CDR3 is TGTGCCAGTAGTACTCGGGACAGAAATCAGCCCCAGCATTTT. Translation gives CASSTRDRNQPQHF.

V usage is TRBV6-4 and J usage is TRBJ2-1, with D maybe TRBD2 (5 bases). This CDR3 has 18 amino acids. Germline lookup yields CDR1 MRHNA and CDR2 SNTAGT. Trimming cost V 0 bases and J 7 bases, with 22 bases left between them. CDR3: CASSDSGIEGLVWNEQFF. The CDR3 region has the DNA TGTGCCAGCAGTGACTCGGGGATTGAGGGCCTGGTGTGGAATGAGCAGTTCTTC.

This sequence joins TRBV24-1 and TRBJ2-3; D is uncertain. V was shortened by 7 bases and J by 2 bases, with 12 bases between the two germline ends. The CDR3 is 14 amino acids. Germline CDR1 and CDR2: KGHDR and SFDVKD. CDR3 DNA: TGTGCCACCAGCGGATGGGATTCCACAGATACGCAGTATTTT. The encoded protein is CATSGWDSTDTQYF.

J is TRBJ2-5 and V is TRBV9, with D uncertain. From germline, CDR1 is SGDLS and CDR2 YYNGEE. CDR3 size: 13 residues. The V and J ends lost 2 bases and 1 base respectively, with 6 bases between them. The CDR3 coding sequence is TGTGCCAGCAGCGTGGCTGTCCAAGAGACCCAGTACTTC. Its protein is CASSVAVQETQYF. Full variable domain (remainder filled in from reference TRBV9 and TRBJ2-5): DSGVTQTPKHLITATGQRVTLRCSPRSGDLSVYWYQQSLDQGLQFLIQYYNGEERAKGNILERFSAQQFPDLHSELNLSSLELGDSALYFCASSVAVQETQYFGPGTRLLVL.

A few counts support this clone. The chain recombines TRBV5-6 with TRBJ2-7; the D gene is possibly TRBD2 (5 bases). V lost 0 bases, J lost 4 bases, and 5 bases lay in between. This CDR3 is built from 12 residues. Germline-derived CDR1 and CDR2 are SGHDT and YYEEEE. CDR3 sequence (DNA): TGTGCCAGCAGCTTGGGAGGGTACGAGCAGTACTTC. It codes for CASSLGGYEQYF. Filled out from reference TRBV5-6 and TRBJ2-7, the complete variable domain reads DAGVTQSPTHLIKTRGQQVTLRCSPKSGHDTVSWYQQALGQGPQFIFQYYEEEERQRGNFPDRFSGHQFPNYSSELNVNALLLGDSALYLCASSLGGYEQYFGPGTRLTVT.

The chain carries TRBV14 and TRBJ1-6; no clear D. From germline, CDR1 is SGHDN and CDR2 FVKESK. The CDR3 sequence is 14 residues long. Trimming removed 9 bases from V and 0 bases from J, with 9 bases in between. The CDR3, as DNA: TGTGCCAGAACTGTAAGCTCCTATAATTCACCCCTCCACTTT. Translation: CARTVSSYNSPLHF.

The rearrangement uses TRBV27 and TRBJ1-2; 9 nucleotides agree with TRBD1. V lost 6 bases to trimming and J lost 5 bases; unmatched junction nucleotides: 4. Germline V gene sequence: CDR1 MNHEY, CDR2 SMNVEV (reference sequence). The CDR3 contains 13 residues. The CDR3 reads CASRSTGGYGYTF. CDR3 bases: TGTGCCAGCAGATCGACAGGGGGTTATGGCTACACCTTC.

This chain uses TRBV19 with TRBJ1-4, with D possibly matching TRBD1 (6 bases). Between the trimmed V and J ends, which lost 5 bases and 8 bases, there was a span of 18 bases. The CDR3 length is 15 residues. CDR1 is LNHDA, CDR2 SQIVND, per germline (reference sequence). CDR3 sequence (DNA): TGTGCCAGTAGTCCGCAAACAGGGTCGGGAGAAAAACTGTTTTTT. Amino acid sequence: CASSPQTGSGEKLFF.

This sequence joins TRBV13 and TRBJ1-1; D possibly corresponds to TRBD1 (5 bases). This CDR3 is built from 13 residues. V was cut by 3 bases and J by 4 bases, with 9 bases left in between. CDR1 is PRHDT and CDR2 is FYEKMQ in the germline V gene (reference sequence). The CDR3 DNA is TGTGCCAGCAGCTTCGCGGGGACCACTGAAGCTTTCTTT. This gives the protein CASSFAGTTEAFF.

The chain links TRBV13 to TRBJ2-1, with D tentatively TRBD1 or TRBD2 (5 bases each). Trimming pared 1 base from V and 5 bases from J, leaving 9 bases between. The germline gives CDR1 PRHDT, CDR2 FYEKMQ (reference sequence). The CDR3 totals 14 residues. This CDR3 reads CASSLVGVHNEQFF. CDR3 bases: TGTGCCAGCAGCTTAGTGGGGGTCCACAATGAGCAGTTCTTC.

The chain is built from TRBV28 and TRBJ1-5; TRBD1 is a possible D gene (6 bases). The CDR3 sequence is 17 residues long. The V end was cut by 4 bases, the J end by 0 bases, with 16 bases between. Looked up from germline, CDR1 is MDHEN and CDR2 is SYDVKM. The DNA for the CDR3 is TGTGCCAGCAGTTCCATACAGGGAGGATATAGCAATCAGCCCCAGCATTTT. This sequence encodes CASSSIQGGYSNQPQHF.

The chain uses TRBV29-1 and TRBJ2-2; TRBD1 matches at 9 bases. The J segment lost 5 bases and the V segment lost 6 bases, leaving 7 bases of the junction unmatched. The length of the CDR3 is 14 residues. CDR1 is SQVTM, CDR2 ANQGSEA, per germline. This CDR3 is CSVVGTGRTGELFF. The CDR3 DNA reads TGCAGCGTCGTTGGGACAGGGAGAACCGGGGAGCTGTTTTTT.